The 28 T cell receptor beta chains below were found in one sample sequenced in a study of blood T cell repertoires in COVID-19. This table comes from immunoSEQ multiplex PCR, and its TCRdb copy is limited to in-frame clones, with some not included. The data contain some 200,000 clones, more than 75% of them singletons. Sequencing was performed on peripheral blood. These receptors were taken from a man in his late teens or twenties with active or convalescent COVID-19.

The chain carries TRBV19 and TRBJ2-7; D may be TRBD2 (6 bases). The CDR3 has 13 amino acids. Germline CDR1 is LNHDA and CDR2 is SQIVND (reference sequence). V was pared by 3 bases and J by 5 bases, with 11 bases between. This chain's CDR3 is CASSIWGGDEQYF. The CDR3 nucleotides are TGTGCCAGTAGTATCTGGGGCGGGGACGAGCAGTACTTC. Full variable domain (missing parts from reference TRBV19 and TRBJ2-7): DGGITQSPKYLFRKEGQNVTLSCEQNLNHDAMYWYRQDPGQGLRLIYYSQIVNDFQKGDIAEGYSVSREKKESFPLTVTSAQKNPTAFYLCASSIWGGDEQYFGPGTRLTVT.

The V and J genes are TRBV7-9 and TRBJ2-5; weak D call: TRBD2 (6 bases). Germline V gene data show CDR1 as SEHNR and CDR2 as FQNEAQ (reference sequence). CDR3 length: 14 amino acids. V lost 2 bases to trimming and J lost 5 bases, with 12 bases between them. The CDR3 nucleotides are TGTGCCAGCAGCTTAAGGGCGGGGAAGGAGACCCAGTACTTC. This codes for CASSLRAGKETQYF.

The gene calls are TRBV6-6 and TRBJ1-4; the D is unclear. With 6 bases removed from V and 7 bases from J, the gap between germline ends came to 15 bases. The CDR3 spans 14 residues. Germline-derived CDR1 and CDR2 are MNHNY and SVGAGI (reference sequence). The CDR3 sequence is CASRSGLEGEKLFF. The DNA of the CDR3 is TGTGCCAGCAGATCGGGCCTCGAGGGTGAAAAACTGTTTTTT.

The V gene is TRBV28, the J gene TRBJ2-1; TRBD2 matches at 8 bases. Germline V gene sequence: CDR1 MDHEN, CDR2 SYDVKM. V gave up 2 bases and J gave up 7 bases; unmatched junction bases: 13. This CDR3 spans 17 amino acids. CDR3 loop: CASSLGIGAGEKNEQFF. The CDR3 bases are TGTGCCAGCAGTTTAGGTATCGGAGCGGGGGAAAAAAATGAGCAGTTCTTC.

This rearrangement joins TRBV5-1 to TRBJ2-1; the match to TRBD2 covers 10 bases. From germline, CDR1 is SGHRS and CDR2 YFSETQ. Losses at the gene ends were 4 bases for V and 2 bases for J; bases not matched to a gene: 6. This CDR3 is 16 amino acids long. Written as DNA, the CDR3 is TGCGCCAGCAGCCTGACAGCGGGAGGGCCCTACAATGAGCAGTTCTTC. Amino acids: CASSLTAGGPYNEQFF.

The gene calls are TRBV2 and TRBJ1-2; a weak D match, TRBD1 (5 bases). This CDR3 is 13 amino acids long. Deletions cut 8 bases from V and 3 bases from J, with 13 bases between. Germline V lookup: CDR1 SNHLY, CDR2 FYNNEI. CDR3 DNA: TGTGCCAGCGGGAGGGGACTGGACTATGGCTACACCTTC. It encodes CASGRGLDYGYTF.

The chain recombines TRBV7-2 with TRBJ1-6; D is uncertain. The ends were cut back, 1 base at V and 7 bases at J, with 5 bases in the middle. The CDR3 has 13 residues. Germline CDR1 is SGHTA and CDR2 is FQGNSA. DNA of the CDR3: TGTGCCAGCAGCTTAGGACTGAATTCACCCCTCCACTTT. Residues: CASSLGLNSPLHF.

V gene TRBV7-9 combines with J gene TRBJ1-2; D is uncertain. Germline CDR1 is SEHNR and CDR2 is FQNEAQ (reference sequence). The CDR3 totals 11 residues. V was shortened by 2 bases and J by 8 bases, with 6 bases between the two germline ends. In DNA form, the CDR3 reads TGTGCCAGCAGCTTAATGGGCGGCTACACCTTC. Protein: CASSLMGGYTF.

CDR3 in amino acids: CASSLEAGKYTEAFF. CDR3 nucleotide sequence: TGCGCCAGCAGCTTGGAAGCAGGGAAATACACTGAAGCTTTCTTT. V is TRBV5-1 and J is TRBJ1-1; D is perhaps TRBD1 (5 bases). This CDR3 has 15 amino acids. Germline assignment: CDR1 SGHRS and CDR2 YFSETQ. Trimming took 0 bases from V and 3 from J, leaving 12 bases between them.

The V call is TRBV18, the J call TRBJ2-5; 7 bases fit TRBD2. V was clipped by 4 bases and J by 1 base; unmatched bases: 6. Germline V gene lookup returns CDR1 KGHSH and CDR2 LQKENI. This CDR3 is built from 15 residues. This CDR3 reads CASSRTGGTQETQYF. The DNA of the CDR3 is TGTGCCAGCTCACGGACCGGGGGGACCCAAGAGACCCAGTACTTC.

This sequence joins TRBV6-5 and TRBJ1-6; 7 positions match TRBD1. The germline V gene encodes CDR1 MNHEY and CDR2 SVGAGI. J gave up 7 bases and V 1 base, and 4 bases lay outside the gene matches. The CDR3 extends over 15 amino acids. DNA for the CDR3: TGTGCCAGCAGTTACTTACAGGGGAGGAATTCACCCCTCCACTTT. Protein sequence: CASSYLQGRNSPLHF.

This clone was detected a few times. The chain employs TRBV28 and TRBJ1-3, with 9 positions matching TRBD1. The germline gives CDR1 MDHEN, CDR2 SYDVKM. The CDR3 length is 16 residues. V lost 4 bases, J lost 3 bases, and 7 bases stayed unmatched. The CDR3 reads CASSSPGTGNGNTIYF. CDR3 coding DNA: TGTGCCAGCAGTTCCCCCGGGACAGGGAATGGAAACACCATATATTTT.

This clone showed up just once. CDR3 amino acids: CATRSSAGVTGELFF. In DNA form, the CDR3 reads TGTGCCACCAGATCTAGCGCGGGGGTCACCGGGGAGCTGTTTTTT. The chain couples TRBV5-4 to TRBJ2-2; 7 positions agree with TRBD2. Germline CDR1 reads SGHNT; CDR2 reads YYREEE (reference sequence). This CDR3 is built from 15 residues. J lost 4 bases, V lost 9 bases, and 12 bases had no gene match.

The chain carries TRBV14 and TRBJ1-2; D is perhaps TRBD1 (6 bases). The V gene lost 6 bases and the J gene lost 5 bases, with 13 bases spanning the gap. Germline V gene data show CDR1 as SGHDN and CDR2 as FVKESK. This CDR3 has 13 amino acids. CDR3 DNA sequence: TGTGCCAGCAGTCTACAGGGAGTTTATGGCTACACCTTC. This sequence encodes CASSLQGVYGYTF.

The chain couples TRBV11-3 to TRBJ2-2; 11 positions agree with TRBD2. The V and J ends lost 4 bases and 3 bases, in that order; junction bases with no gene match: 7. The CDR3 consists of 17 residues. Germline V gene lookup returns CDR1 SGHNT and CDR2 YENEEA. CDR3 sequence reads: CASSSLPGLADTGELFF. Here the CDR3 DNA reads TGTGCCAGCAGCTCCCTCCCGGGACTAGCGGACACCGGGGAGCTGTTTTTT.

V gene TRBV28 combines with J gene TRBJ1-2; D remains unclear. Trimming stripped 3 bases from V and 8 bases from J, with 10 bases between. Germline loops: CDR1 MDHEN, CDR2 SYDVKM. The CDR3 runs 12 residues. The CDR3 DNA reads TGTGCCAGCAGTTTGGCCCCCCGCGGCTACACCTTC. Translated: CASSLAPRGYTF.

This rearrangement joins TRBV7-3 to TRBJ1-1; 9 bases line up with TRBD1. Germline CDR1 SGHTA, CDR2 FQGTGA. The V segment lost 5 bases and the J segment 0 bases; nucleotides outside the gene matches: 13. CDR3 length: 18 amino acids. The CDR3 reads CASSAYRGQGALNTEAFF. CDR3 DNA: TGTGCCAGCAGCGCATACAGGGGGCAAGGGGCCTTGAACACTGAAGCTTTCTTT.

The V gene is TRBV19, the J gene TRBJ1-5, with D unresolved. Germline loops: CDR1 LNHDA, CDR2 SQIVND (reference sequence). The CDR3 covers 12 residues. Trimming left V 5 bases short and J 7 bases short, with 9 bases between. The CDR3 loop is CASSRWRQPQHF. CDR3 in DNA: TGTGCCAGTAGTCGGTGGAGACAGCCCCAGCATTTT.

The chain carries TRBV19 and TRBJ1-4, with 8 bases identical to TRBD1. Looked up from germline, CDR1 is LNHDA and CDR2 is SQIVND (reference sequence). The V gene end was trimmed by 5 bases and the J gene end by 7 bases; junction bases not matched to a gene: 6. The CDR3 sequence is 14 residues long. DNA for the CDR3: TGTGCCAGTAGTGCGGGACAGGATGGTGAAAAACTGTTTTTT. Residues: CASSAGQDGEKLFF.

V and J are TRBV12-3 or TRBV12-4 and TRBJ1-3, with D perhaps TRBD1 (6 bases). The V end was cut by 3 bases, the J end by 4 bases, with 7 bases between. The CDR3 has 13 amino acids. The CDR3 nucleotides are TGTGCCAGCAGTTTGGGGACAGGAAACACCATATATTTT. Its translation: CASSLGTGNTIYF.

As regards this clone: One junction end disagrees with the germline gene, perhaps due to a read error. The CDR3 sequence: CASSELDRVIGGYTF. CDR3 nucleotide sequence: TGTGCCAGCAGCGAATTGGACAGGGTCATCGGTGGCTACACCTTC. This chain uses TRBV25-1 with TRBJ1-2; 8 nucleotides line up with TRBD1. This CDR3 comprises 15 residues. CDR1 and CDR2 (germline): MGHDK, SYGVNS.

The rearrangement uses TRBV27 and TRBJ1-5; 7 bases map to TRBD1. CDR1 MNHEY and CDR2 SMNVEV come from the germline V gene (reference sequence). The CDR3 extends over 14 amino acids. J gave up 4 bases and V 2 bases, and 2 bases lay outside the gene matches. This chain's CDR3 is CASSLQGENQPQHF. CDR3 nucleotide sequence: TGTGCCAGCAGTTTACAGGGGGAAAATCAGCCCCAGCATTTT.

This chain uses TRBV30 with TRBJ2-3; D possibly corresponds to TRBD2 (7 bases). With 3 bases removed from V and 2 bases from J, the gap between germline ends came to 12 bases. This CDR3 is 14 amino acids long. Germline-derived CDR1 and CDR2 are GTSNPN and SVGIG (reference sequence). CDR3 coding DNA: TGTGCCTGGAGGTGGGGGGGGCTCACAGATACGCAGTATTTT. Protein product: CAWRWGGLTDTQYF.

This clone has just a few counts. The genes are TRBV21-1 and TRBJ2-2; the table's D call of TRBD1 was not tested on the DNA. TRBV21-1 is recorded as a pseudogene. CDR3 length: 16 residues. CDR3 DNA: TGTGCCAGCAGCAAAGGGCGCAGGGAGAACACCGGGGAGCTGTTTTTT. Amino acid sequence: CASSKGRRENTGELFF.

V and J are TRBV5-4 and TRBJ2-7, with a possible D match to TRBD1 (5 bases). The V gene lost 4 bases and the J gene lost 0 bases, with 17 bases spanning the gap. The germline V gene has CDR1 SGHNT and CDR2 YYREEE (reference sequence). CDR3 size: 16 residues. The CDR3 is CASSHGGAADSYEQYV. CDR3 nucleotides: TGTGCCAGCAGCCATGGTGGGGCGGCCGACTCCTACGAGCAGTACGTC.

The chain couples TRBV7-3 to TRBJ2-7; 9 bases are shared with TRBD2. The CDR3 spans 13 residues. The V and J ends lost 6 bases and 4 bases, in that order; junction bases with no gene match: 4. Looked up from germline, CDR1 is SGHTA and CDR2 is FQGTGA. The CDR3 DNA follows: TGTGCCAGCAGGGTAGCGGGAGCGTACGAGCAGTACTTC. Its protein product is CASRVAGAYEQYF.

The chain employs TRBV29-1 and TRBJ1-5, with a tentative D call TRBD1 (5 bases). Trimming took off 4 bases at V and 1 base at J, with 8 bases between the two ends. This CDR3 has 13 residues. CDR1 SQVTM and CDR2 ANQGSEA come from the germline V gene. Here the CDR3 reads CSVARGSNQPQHF. CDR3 DNA sequence: TGCAGCGTTGCTAGGGGAAGCAATCAGCCCCAGCATTTT.

The rearrangement joins TRBV6-7 to TRBJ2-6, with 9 positions matching TRBD1. TRBV6-7 is an ORF; its function is uncertain. This CDR3 has 17 amino acids. The ends lost 0 bases at V and 3 bases at J; junction bases unmatched: 3. The CDR3 protein is CASSYSNRGRGANVLTF. The CDR3 nucleotides read TGTGCCAGCAGTTACTCGAACAGGGGGCGTGGGGCCAACGTCCTGACTTTC.